The 23 T cell receptor beta chains presented below share a single source sample, sequenced in a study of T cells after yellow fever vaccination. MiXCR, applied by TCRdb to the 5' RACE reads, yields one record per CDR3 protein. The table lists about 400,000 distinct CDR3 sequences, roughly 6.2% of them singletons, with roughly 15% in the top ten. The sample in question was PBMCs, obtained 5 days after the yellow fever booster vaccination. Source of these receptors: a man aged 25-45 years who received the YFV17D yellow fever vaccine.

This clonotype was counted only a few times. The J gene is TRBJ2-1, the V gene TRBV20-1; 10 bases agree with TRBD2. CDR1 is DFQATT, CDR2 SNEGSKA, per germline (reference sequence). The CDR3 has 16 residues. V shed 6 bases, J shed 3 bases, and the junction held 11 bases outside the gene matches. DNA of the CDR3: TGCAGTGCCCTCGGGGCTAGCGGGAGTTACTACAATGAGCAGTTCTTC. This sequence encodes CSALGASGSYYNEQFF.

This clonotype was picked up many times. The J gene is TRBJ2-7, the V gene TRBV5-4, with TRBD2 matching 8 bases. V lost 0 bases and J lost 8; bases outside the gene matches: 7. Germline CDR1 and CDR2: SGHNT and YYREEE (reference sequence). CDR3 length: 14 amino acids. CDR3 amino acids: CASSLASGSPKQYF. The CDR3 DNA sequence: TGTGCCAGCAGCTTGGCCAGCGGGAGCCCAAAGCAGTACTTC.

The chain combines TRBV9 with TRBJ2-7; TRBD1 aligns across 10 bases. Losses at the gene ends were 0 bases for V and 4 bases for J; bases not matched to a gene: 4. This CDR3 has 15 residues. Germline CDR1 reads SGDLS; CDR2 reads YYNGEE. The CDR3, as DNA: TGTGCCAGCAGCGTAGCCGGGACAGGGGTTTACGAGCAGTACTTC. Translating gives CASSVAGTGVYEQYF.

This clonotype appeared a few times. The rearrangement links TRBV10-3 to TRBJ2-7; D possibly corresponds to TRBD1 (6 bases). Germline values: CDR1 ENHRY, CDR2 SYGVKD. This CDR3 is built from 15 residues. Trimming took 0 bases from V and 4 from J, leaving 13 bases between them. The CDR3 loop reads CAISESLDRTYEQYF. CDR3 in DNA: TGTGCCATCAGTGAGTCTTTGGACAGAACTTACGAGCAGTACTTC.

The chain employs TRBV5-4 and TRBJ1-2; D remains ambiguous. CDR3 length equals 13 residues. With 5 bases removed from V and 4 bases from J, the gap between germline ends came to 12 bases. Germline assignment: CDR1 SGHNT and CDR2 YYREEE (reference sequence). Here the CDR3 DNA reads TGTGCCAGCAGGCCGGTCAATCGCTATGGCTACACCTTC. Encoded protein: CASRPVNRYGYTF. Full variable domain (rest looked up from reference TRBV5-4 and TRBJ1-2): ETGVTQSPTHLIKTRGQQVTLRCSSQSGHNTVSWYQQALGQGPQFIFQYYREEENGRGNFPPRFSGLQFPNYSSELNVNALELDDSALYLCASRPVNRYGYTFGSGTRLTVV.

V gene TRBV18 combines with J gene TRBJ2-5, with no clear D. V dropped 0 bases and J dropped 4 bases, with 9 bases sitting between them. The CDR3 has 14 amino acids. Germline V gene sequence: CDR1 KGHSH, CDR2 LQKENI. CDR3 protein: CASSPPLAGETQYF. CDR3 nucleotides: TGTGCCAGCTCACCACCTCTGGCCGGAGAGACCCAGTACTTC.

This clonotype was seen many times. The chain carries TRBV28 and TRBJ2-7; 15 nucleotides agree with TRBD2. The CDR3 sequence is 13 residues long. Trimming removed 11 bases from V and 3 bases from J; junction bases left unmatched: 2. Germline assignment: CDR1 MDHEN and CDR2 SYDVKM. The CDR3 loop is CAWGLAGGYEQYF. CDR3 coding DNA: TGTGCCTGGGGACTAGCGGGAGGCTACGAGCAGTACTTC.

This clonotype was detected a few times. The genes are TRBV20-1 and TRBJ2-1; TRBD2 might be the D (5 bases). V gave up 4 bases and J gave up 5 bases, with 18 bases separating them. In germline, CDR1 is DFQATT, CDR2 SNEGSKA (reference sequence). The CDR3 length is 15 residues. The CDR3 protein is CSANPTGGRDNEQFF. The DNA for the CDR3 is TGCAGTGCTAATCCGACCGGCGGGCGGGACAATGAGCAGTTCTTC.

This clonotype has ten or more counts. The CDR3 reads CSARVGGLNEQYF. CDR3 DNA sequence: TGCAGTGCTAGAGTCGGGGGACTCAACGAGCAGTACTTC. The chain is built from TRBV20-1 and TRBJ2-7; maybe TRBD2 (6 bases). This CDR3 region has 13 residues. Germline V gene sequence: CDR1 DFQATT, CDR2 SNEGSKA (reference sequence). Trimming cost V 1 base and J 5 bases, with 12 bases left between them.

The V and J genes are TRBV30 and TRBJ2-1, with D maybe TRBD1 (6 bases). Germline values: CDR1 GTSNPN, CDR2 SVGIG (reference sequence). The V end lost 2 bases, the J end lost 10 bases, and 24 bases lay between the germline ends. This CDR3 comprises 16 residues. CDR3 DNA sequence: TGTGCCTGGAGTAAAATTACAGGGCTGGCCTGGTGGGAGCAGTTCTTC. Translation: CAWSKITGLAWWEQFF.

The chain has TRBV6-2 or TRBV6-3 and TRBJ2-5, with D unresolved. CDR1 and CDR2 (germline): MNHEY, SVGEGT. Deletions cut 7 bases from V and 0 bases from J, with 21 bases between. This CDR3 contains 17 residues. CDR3 residues: CASTPRVGSTYQETQYF. The CDR3 nucleotides are TGTGCCAGCACCCCCCGAGTCGGATCCACGTACCAAGAGACCCAGTACTTC.

The genes are TRBV20-1 and TRBJ2-3; unclear D gene. V lost 2 bases and J 0 bases, leaving 3 bases between the germline ends. Germline CDR1 reads DFQATT; CDR2 reads SNEGSKA (reference sequence). This CDR3 region has 12 residues. CDR3 sequence: CSARPSTDTQYF. For the CDR3, the DNA is TGCAGTGCTAGACCAAGCACAGATACGCAGTATTTT.

Worth noting for this clonotype: An end of the junction differs from the germline gene, which may be a read error. J is TRBJ2-6 and V is TRBV23-1, with D possibly matching TRBD1 (6 bases). TRBV23-1 is labeled an ORF, and its function is uncertain. The CDR3 length is 16 residues. CDR3 sequence reads: CVSSQPTGPGANVLTF. The CDR3 region has the DNA TGCGTCAGCAGTCAGCCCACAGGGCCTGGGGCCAACGTCCTGACTTTC.

This clonotype was recorded a few times. This chain connects TRBV5-1 to TRBJ2-2; D possibly corresponds to TRBD1 (6 bases). Germline CDR1 reads SGHRS; CDR2 reads YFSETQ. The CDR3 runs 14 residues. V was pared by 4 bases and J by 7 bases, with 14 bases between. DNA for the CDR3: TGCGCCAGCAGCGCCACAGGGCAGAACGGGGAGCTGTTTTTT. Protein sequence: CASSATGQNGELFF.

This clonotype has a handful of counts. The J gene is TRBJ2-5, the V gene TRBV30, with unresolved D. This CDR3 is built from 13 residues. Germline CDR1 is GTSNPN and CDR2 is SVGIG (reference sequence). Trimming pared 3 bases from V and 0 bases from J, leaving 8 bases between. The CDR3 protein is CAWSGGHQETQYF. Here the CDR3 DNA reads TGTGCCTGGAGCGGCGGACACCAAGAGACCCAGTACTTC.

This clonotype was detected many times. The rearrangement uses TRBV29-1 and TRBJ2-7; TRBD1 matches 9 bases. The ends lost 2 bases at V and 2 bases at J; junction bases unmatched: 1. The length of the CDR3 is 13 residues. The germline V gene has CDR1 SQVTM and CDR2 ANQGSEA. CDR3 nucleotide sequence: TGCAGCGTTGAAAGACAGGGGGCCTACGAGCAGTACTTC. Translated: CSVERQGAYEQYF.

This chain links TRBV4-3 with TRBJ2-3; no reliable D call. There are 12 residues in the CDR3. V was clipped by 0 bases and J by 9 bases, with 7 bases between them. Looked up from germline, CDR1 is LGHNA and CDR2 is YSLEER. CDR3 loop: CASSQDTETQYF. CDR3 bases: TGCGCCAGCAGCCAAGATACGGAAACGCAGTATTTT.

The J gene is TRBJ1-4, the V gene TRBV2; 8 bases map to TRBD1. This CDR3 is built from 16 residues. The V segment lost 8 bases and the J segment 3 bases; nucleotides outside the gene matches: 11. CDR1 and CDR2 from the germline V gene are SNHLY and FYNNEI. The CDR3 is CASGGAGGLANEKLFF. The DNA for the CDR3 is TGTGCCAGCGGCGGGGCAGGGGGCCTCGCTAATGAAAAACTGTTTTTT.

This clonotype was observed at least ten times. This chain connects TRBV28 to TRBJ2-7; D is perhaps TRBD2 (6 bases). The CDR3 is 15 residues long. Trimming cost V 1 base and J 3 bases, with 13 bases left between them. CDR1 is MDHEN, CDR2 SYDVKM, per germline. DNA for the CDR3: TGTGCCAGCAGTTTATACGGGGGAGCGCTCTACGAGCAGTACTTC. Its translation is CASSLYGGALYEQYF.

Many counts were recorded for this clonotype. The V and J genes are TRBV5-4 and TRBJ2-1, with TRBD2 identical over 8 bases. Germline loops: CDR1 SGHNT, CDR2 YYREEE (reference sequence). J was trimmed by 5 bases and V by 4 bases; bases with no gene match: 8. CDR3 length equals 15 residues. The CDR3 reads CASSPGLVSNNEQFF. DNA for the CDR3: TGTGCCAGCAGCCCGGGACTAGTTTCCAACAATGAGCAGTTCTTC.

This clonotype occurred a few times. The chain carries TRBV12-3 or TRBV12-4 and TRBJ1-2; 7 bases agree with TRBD1. The CDR3 loop spans 12 amino acids. Unmatched junction bases numbered 5, after V lost 5 bases and J lost 8 bases. CDR3 nucleotide sequence: TGTGCCAGCAGTGGACAGGTGGAAGGCTACACCTTC. Residues: CASSGQVEGYTF.

The J gene is TRBJ2-7, the V gene TRBV28, with D perhaps matching TRBD1 (5 bases). The V gene's germline CDR1 is MDHEN and CDR2 SYDVKM. There are 17 residues in the CDR3. The V gene lost 3 bases and the J gene lost 2 bases, with 20 bases spanning the gap. CDR3 nucleotide sequence: TGTGCCAGCAGTTTGGTTATCCAGACAGCCACAACCTACGAGCAGTACTTC. This translates into CASSLVIQTATTYEQYF.

On this clonotype: One end of the junction does not line up with germline, which may come from a read error. This chain connects TRBV12-3 or TRBV12-4 to TRBJ2-1; unclear D gene. CDR3 size: 13 residues. The CDR3 DNA sequence: TGTGCCAGCAGCCCCGACACCTACAATGAGCAGATCTTC. Translation: CASSPDTYNEQIF.